This T cell receptor beta chain was captured in a study of blood T cell repertoires in COVID-19 (dated by TCRdb to 2018 to 2020). Regarding the study in general: Samples covering the acute and convalescent phases of COVID-19 were provided by collaborators in the United States, Italy and Spain. The material from the prospective study consisted of cDNA or gDNA derived from T cells, B-cell-depleted T cells, or PBMCs. The repertoires were released in a freely available public database intended as a resource for research on the immune response to SARS-CoV-2. Where HLA class I and class II types were available, the types were taken from metadata supplied by the sample provider, not from assay-based typing. Samples were obtained from the ongoing ImmuneRACE study (first 160 participants) and from some 1,300 subjects provided by 6 global collaborators. Deeply sampled blood TCRbeta repertoires from subjects exposed to, actively infected with, or recovered from COVID-19 were included in the dataset. Nearly every sample came with metadata listing a de-identified subject ID, COVID-19 status, age in years and sex. What the authors observed across the whole study: How much clinical and demographic metadata was included differed by source and by participant, and the metadata was provided uncurated.

About this clone itself: No antigen is known for it. There are no base qualities to consult, and no much larger clone falls within one base.

The immunoSEQ Assay, a bias-controlled multiplex PCR, was used to amplify TCRbeta CDR3 regions from genomic DNA. The authors processed their data as follows. Nucleated cell counts per sample were estimated from amplification of reference gene primers within the assay. Sequence reads were collapsed and filtered to measure the absolute abundance of every unique TCRbeta CDR3 rearrangement. For each sample, productive Simpson clonality was calculated as the square root of Simpson's diversity index over productive rearrangements. Here the immuneACCESS table is served through TCRdb, limited to in-frame sequences with V and J called. Missing clones are a known gap in these copies; in checked studies unresolved V genes cover under half, and the rest lacks a known reason. V and J calls plus clone size are reproduced from that table; the DNA served to infer D and trimming. The sample includes about 84,000 clones, with 80% to 90% observed a single time. 0.95% to 1.5% of the sample rests with the top ten.

V is trimmed back by 1 base and J by 5 bases, and the junction contains 1 base that no gene match accounts for. From the cysteine through the phenylalanine, the CDR3 covers 14 amino acids. Only the CDR3 portion is preserved as DNA: 42 bases, with reading frame beginning at the first base. CDR1 and CDR2 are drawn from the germline V gene (reference sequence): GTSNPN, SVGIG. Whole blood was collected in K2EDTA tubes by collaborating institutions according to the institutions' own protocols. For TCRbeta analysis, collaborators shipped samples as frozen whole blood, isolated PBMCs, or DNA extracted from either of those sample types.

The sample was peripheral blood. This clonotype was obtained from a man older than 75 with active or convalescent COVID-19. The rearranged segments are TRBV30 and TRBJ2-3, with TRBD2 matching 12 junction bases. The DNA is TGTGCCTGGAGTGGACTAGCGGGAGTAGATACGCAGTATTTT. The translation is CAWSGLAGVDTQYF.